This T cell receptor (beta chain) was recovered during a study of PD-L1 blockade in urothelial cancer. For the study at large: Intravenous atezolizumab, 1,200 mg every 3 weeks, was begun by patients in about 2014. Earlier, patients had received 0 to 3 chemotherapy regimens. Study outcomes and limitations: Below-median pretreatment blood TCR clonality was a predictor of better survival.

The authors spiked synthetic TCR analog templates into each PCR. TCRdb's table, derived via immunoSEQ multiplex PCR, lists solely in-frame clones and lacks some. The sample yields around 100,000 clones, roughly nine tenths seen once. Concerning this clone: The antigen is not known.

Germline V gene sequence: CDR1 LNHNV, CDR2 YYDKDF (reference sequence). Trimming pared 5 bases from V and 1 base from J, leaving 12 bases between. The CDR3 spans 14 residues. The sequence derives from a woman older than 75 with urothelial cancer. Here the sequenced sample was PBMCs, taken around atezolizumab (anti-PD-L1) treatment. The chain combines TRBV15 with TRBJ2-7; a possible D gene is TRBD2 (6 bases). DNA of the CDR3: TGTGCCACCAGCTCCCGTGGGGGGTCCTACGAGCAGTACTTC. Its protein product is CATSSRGGSYEQYF. Drawing the rest from reference TRBV15 and TRBJ2-7, the complete variable domain is DAMVIQNPRYQVTQFGKPVTLSCSQTLNHNVMYWYQQKSSQAPKLLFHYYDKDFNNEADTPDNFQSRRPNTSFCFLDIRSPGLGDTAMYLCATSSRGGSYEQYFGPGTRLTVT.